This is a list of T cell receptor beta chains from one sample in a study of glioma-infiltrating T cells. TCRdb reanalysed the multiplex PCR reads using MiXCR and keeps one entry per CDR3 protein. The sample includes tens of thousands of distinct CDR3 sequences, 35% to 45% of them seen just once. Sequenced sample: glioma tissue, nonneoplastic brain tissue, or PBMCs (not recorded which). These receptors were obtained from a human donor with low-grade glioma or glioblastoma, undergoing nonglioma brain surgery, or in good health (not recorded which). Each CDR3 is given with its conserved first and last residue. A D gene is named only where the DNA matches it firmly. Part of the rows lack a size; the others show once, few, many or a class for expanded clones.

J | V | size | D | CDR3 | DNA
TRBJ1-5 | TRBV20-1 | NA | TRBD1 | CSAQGQGSNQPQHF | TGCAGTGCTCAGGGACAGGGGAGCAATCAGCCCCAGCATTTT
TRBJ2-5 | TRBV18 | many | NA | CASSGREVLRETQYF | TGTGCCAGCTCAGGAAGGGAAGTACTCCGAGAGACCCAGTACTTC
TRBJ2-7 | TRBV27 | once | NA | CASSPSGHRYEQYF | TGTGCCAGCAGTCCATCGGGACACAGATACGAGCAGTACTTC
TRBJ2-5 | TRBV5-6 | many | TRBD1 | CASSKGTVGQETQYF | TGTGCCAGCAGCAAGGGGACAGTGGGGCAAGAGACCCAGTACTTC
TRBJ2-7 | TRBV5-1 | NA | NA | CASSLGGVPSSYEKYF | TGCGCCAGCAGCTTGGGCGGCGTACCGAGCTCCTACGAGAAGTACTTC
TRBJ2-1 | TRBV18 | many | TRBD1 | CASSPTTQGANEQFF | TGTGCCAGCTCACCGACCACACAGGGGGCCAATGAGCAGTTCTTC
TRBJ2-7 | TRBV7-2 | NA | NA | CASSLTTHEQYF | TGTGCCAGCAGCTTGACTACCCACGAGCAGTACTTT
TRBJ2-3 | TRBV11-2 | many | TRBD2 | CASSLQASGRADTQYF | TGTGCCAGCAGCTTACAGGCTAGCGGGAGGGCAGATACGCAGTATTTT
TRBJ2-5 | TRBV15 | NA | TRBD2 | CATSREKAGGRQETQYF | TGTGCCACCAGCAGAGAGAAAGCGGGGGGGCGCCAAGAGACCCAGTACTTC
TRBJ2-1 | TRBV20-1 | NA | NA | CSGLRGGYNEQCF | TGCAGTGGGTTGCGCGGAGGATACAATGAGCAGTGCTTC
TRBJ2-1 | TRBV7-3 | NA | NA | CASSFRKEGEKFF | TGTGCCAGCAGCTTTCGAAAGGAAGGAGAGAAGTTCTTC
TRBJ2-4 | TRBV27 | many | NA | CASSGPGGIQYF | TGTGCCAGCAGTGGGCCCGGGGGCATTCAGTACTTC
TRBJ1-1 | TRBV20-1 | many | TRBD1 | CSADPTGLNTEAFF | TGCAGTGCTGACCCGACAGGGCTGAACACTGAAGCTTTCTTT
TRBJ1-1 | TRBV28 | many | NA | CASTAFKGLNTEAFF | TGTGCCAGCACTGCGTTTAAAGGACTGAACACTGAAGCTTTCTTT
TRBJ2-5 | TRBV2 | many | TRBD2 | CASSEDGGAGETQYF | TGTGCCAGCAGTGAGGACGGGGGGGCCGGAGAGACCCAGTACTTC
TRBJ2-7 | TRBV29-1 | few | TRBD2 | CSVEDGAGGPYEQYF | TGCAGCGTTGAAGATGGAGCGGGAGGGCCCTACGAGCAGTACTTC
TRBJ1-5 | TRBV6-6 | many | NA | CASSYSRQARGPQHF | TGTGCCAGCAGTTACTCGCGACAGGCCCGGGGGCCCCAGCATTTT
TRBJ2-3 | TRBV19 | NA | TRBD2 | CASSLTSGSVNTQYF | TGTGCCAGTAGTTTGACTAGCGGGAGTGTCAATACGCAGTATTTT
TRBJ1-6 | TRBV28 | NA | TRBD1 | CASSTQRTGDNSPLHF | TGTGCCAGCAGTACTCAACGGACAGGGGATAATTCACCCCTCCACTTT
TRBJ1-1 | TRBV7-9 | NA | NA | CASRLKSRNTEAFF | TGTGCCAGCAGATTAAAATCGCGGAACACTGAAGCTTTCTTT
TRBJ2-1 | TRBV24-1 | many | TRBD2 | CATDGTSGGAIADKFF | TGTGCCACGGACGGGACTAGCGGGGGGGCGATTGCTGATAAGTTCTTC
TRBJ2-1 | TRBV15 | NA | TRBD2 | CATSRFPSGGNSYNEQFF | TGTGCCACCAGCAGATTTCCTAGCGGGGGGAACTCCTACAATGAGCAGTTCTTC
TRBJ2-5 | TRBV2 | many | NA | CASSWSEQETQYF | TGTGCCAGCAGTTGGTCAGAACAAGAGACCCAGTACTTC
TRBJ2-3 | TRBV5-1 | many | NA | CASSHQTTTGTDTQYF | TGCGCCAGCAGCCACCAAACAACCACCGGAACAGATACGCAGTATTTT
TRBJ2-1 | TRBV6-2/TRBV6-3 | NA | NA | CTSSYSAGHTYDEQFF | TGTACCAGCAGTTACTCGGCAGGGCATACGTACGATGAGCAGTTCTTC
TRBJ2-7 | TRBV6-1 | once | TRBD1 | CASKGQGHEQYF | TGTGCCAGCAAAGGACAGGGCCACGAGCAGTACTTC
TRBJ1-1 | TRBV7-9 | many | TRBD1 | CASNPTGARGTEAFF | TGTGCCAGCAATCCGACAGGGGCTCGGGGCACTGAAGCTTTCTTT
TRBJ2-6 | TRBV7-2 | NA | NA | CASSGTGFPGGNVLTF | TGTGCCAGCAGCGGAACTGGGTTCCCTGGGGGCAACGTCCTGACTTTC
TRBJ1-2 | TRBV7-6 | NA | TRBD1 | CASSDDRGQAGYTF | TGTGCCAGCAGCGACGACAGGGGGCAAGCTGGCTACACCTTC
TRBJ1-2 | TRBV6-2/TRBV6-3 | NA | TRBD1 | CASNYRTGGGYRYTF | TGTGCCAGCAACTACCGGACAGGGGGGGGCTATCGCTACACCTTC
TRBJ2-7 | TRBV5-6 | few | NA | CASSHDGRKIYKQYF | TGTGCCAGCAGCCACGATGGACGGAAAATCTACAAGCAGTACTTC
TRBJ1-1 | TRBV27 | NA | TRBD1 | CASSARTGGEEAFF | TGTGCCAGCAGCGCCCGGACAGGGGGTGAAGAAGCTTTCTTT
TRBJ2-3 | TRBV3-1 | many | TRBD2 | CASSQGTSGLPNTQYF | TGTGCCAGCAGCCAGGGGACTAGCGGCCTCCCGAATACGCAGTATTTT
TRBJ2-7 | TRBV18 | NA | NA | CASSPVDRGSHGEQYF | TGTGCCAGCTCACCAGTGGATCGCGGCAGCCATGGCGAGCAGTACTTC
TRBJ2-7 | TRBV2 | NA | TRBD1 | CASSRTPPGQGATNEQYF | TGTGCCAGCAGTCGAACACCTCCGGGACAGGGGGCGACTAACGAGCAGTACTTC
TRBJ2-5 | TRBV6-5 | many | NA | CASSYSRETQYF | TGTGCCAGCAGTTACTCCAGAGAGACCCAGTACTTC
TRBJ1-5 | TRBV6-5 | NA | NA | CASSLNWQPQRF | TGTGCCAGCAGTTTAAATTGGCAGCCCCAACGTTTT
TRBJ1-1 | TRBV5-1 | NA | NA | CASNSQVNTEAFF | TGCGCCAGCAACTCCCAGGTTAACACTGAAGCTTTCTTT
TRBJ2-5 | TRBV20-1 | many | NA | CSAGRFSEETQYF | TGCAGTGCGGGGAGATTCTCTGAGGAGACCCAGTACTTC
TRBJ2-1 | TRBV6-2/TRBV6-3 | many | NA | CASSYLVQGLNEQFF | TGTGCCAGCAGTTATCTGGTACAGGGTCTGAATGAGCAGTTCTTC
TRBJ2-3 | TRBV5-1 | many | TRBD2 | CASSSAGDRTDTQYF | TGCGCCAGCAGCTCTGCGGGGGACCGCACAGATACGCAGTATTTT
TRBJ1-3 | TRBV11-2 | many | NA | CASSSPRAGNTIYF | TGTGCCAGCAGCTCCCCTCGCGCTGGAAACACCATATATTTT
TRBJ2-1 | TRBV7-6 | NA | NA | CVSSYGPDNEQFF | TGTGTTAGCAGCTATGGCCCGGACAATGAGCAGTTCTTC
TRBJ2-5 | TRBV25-1 | many | NA | CASSEWAGLPQETQYF | TGTGCCAGCAGTGAATGGGCAGGGCTACCCCAAGAGACCCAGTACTTC
TRBJ2-7 | TRBV7-9 | many | NA | CASSLDRGRHEQYF | TGTGCCAGCAGCTTAGATCGGGGACGCCACGAGCAGTACTTC
TRBJ2-7 | TRBV27 | NA | NA | CASRHAWTYEQYF | TGTGCCAGCAGGCATGCATGGACCTACGAGCAGTACTTC
TRBJ2-7 | TRBV20-1 | many | TRBD1 | CSASDTVTGSYEQYF | TGCAGTGCTAGCGACACTGTGACAGGGTCCTACGAGCAGTACTTC
TRBJ2-6 | TRBV6-1 | NA | NA | CASSRLRAESERSGANVLTF | TGTGCCAGCAGCCGGCTCCGGGCCGAATCCGAAAGGTCTGGGGCCAACGTCCTGACTTTC